These T cell receptor beta chains were read from a single sample in a study of Graves' ophthalmopathy and Graves' hyperthyroidism. TCRdb reprocessed the multiplex PCR reads with MiXCR, giving one entry per CDR3 protein. This repertoire shows 300,000 or so distinct CDR3 sequences, roughly 15% found once; its top ten account for about 12%. Sequencing input: peripheral blood. The receptor set was obtained from an adult man with Graves' ophthalmopathy. Both conserved end residues are part of each CDR3. D genes are given only for firm matches. Clone sizes are given selectively: once, few, many, or a class where the clone is expanded.

many . TRBJ2-7 14 TRBV2 CASSRSGQGYEQYF TGTGCCAGCAGCCGGTCTGGCCAGGGCTACGAGCAGTACTTC
many TRBD2 TRBJ2-7 14 TRBV27 CASSLFGTKYEQYF TGTGCCAGCAGTTTATTCGGGACTAAATACGAGCAGTACTTC
. . TRBJ2-2 13 TRBV2 CASSEAHTGELFF TGTGCCAGCAGTGAGGCTCACACCGGGGAGCTGTTTTTT
. TRBD1 TRBJ1-5 16 TRBV7-6 CASSKGGQGAGQPQHF TGTGCCAGCAGCAAAGGTGGACAGGGGGCCGGGCAGCCCCAGCATTTT
many . TRBJ1-5 15 TRBV7-2 CASSIQGHSNQPQHF TGTGCCAGCAGCATCCAGGGCCATAGCAATCAGCCCCAGCATTTT
many . TRBJ1-5 15 TRBV7-8 CASSLSGGAAQPQHF TGTGCCAGCAGCCTCTCGGGGGGGGCGGCTCAGCCCCAGCATTTT
many . TRBJ2-5 14 TRBV2 CASSARGALETQYF TGTGCCAGCAGTGCGAGGGGGGCCTTGGAGACCCAGTACTTC
. TRBD1 TRBJ2-5 16 TRBV4-2 CASSRAEQGDRETQYF TGTGCCAGCAGCCGAGCCGAACAGGGGGACCGGGAGACCCAGTACTTC
many . TRBJ1-5 18 TRBV6-4 CASRLDSRAERRNQPQHF TGTGCCAGCAGGTTGGACAGCCGAGCCGAACGGCGCAATCAGCCCCAGCATTTT
few . TRBJ2-7 15 TRBV7-8 CASSLEPTVGYEQYF TGTGCCAGCAGCTTAGAGCCGACGGTAGGCTACGAGCAGTACTTC
many . TRBJ1-1 17 TRBV12-5 CASGLDLITGIGTEAFF TGTGCTAGTGGTTTGGACCTTATCACAGGGATCGGCACTGAAGCTTTCTTT
many . TRBJ1-1 18 TRBV7-8 CASSLVEVVFALNTEAFF TGTGCCAGCAGCTTAGTCGAGGTTGTTTTTGCCCTGAACACTGAAGCTTTCTTT
many TRBD2 TRBJ2-7 17 TRBV20-1 CSARDPVTSGTSYEQYF TGCAGTGCTAGAGACCCCGTGACTAGCGGGACCTCCTACGAGCAGTACTTC
many . TRBJ1-2 12 TRBV29-1 CSVARGGYGYTF TGCAGCGTTGCCCGAGGGGGGTATGGCTACACCTTC
many . TRBJ2-4 14 TRBV18 CASSPGTAKNIQYF TGTGCCAGCTCTCCCGGGACAGCCAAAAACATTCAGTACTTC
many TRBD1 TRBJ2-6 21 TRBV7-4 CASSLADLGQAVSFGANVLTF TGTGCCAGCAGCTTAGCGGATTTAGGACAGGCCGTAAGTTTTGGGGCCAACGTCCTGACTTTC
many . TRBJ1-3 15 TRBV4-2 CASSQDGGAGNTIYF TGTGCCAGCAGCCAAGATGGCGGGGCCGGAAACACCATATATTTT
many TRBD1 TRBJ1-6 14 TRBV6-1 CASTEQGARSPLHF TGTGCCAGCACCGAGCAGGGGGCCAGGTCACCCCTCCACTTT
many . TRBJ1-1 17 TRBV12-3/TRBV12-4 CASSLPLTTGTVAEAFF TGTGCCAGCAGTTTACCTTTAACCACCGGAACGGTAGCTGAAGCTTTCTTT
. . TRBJ2-7 16 TRBV28 CASSMLRGRIAYEQYF TGTGCCAGCAGTATGTTAAGGGGTCGGATTGCCTACGAGCAGTACTTC
many TRBD1 TRBJ1-1 14 TRBV7-2 CASSLTGTWAEAFF TGTGCCAGCAGCTTGACAGGGACTTGGGCTGAAGCTTTCTTT
few . TRBJ2-2 13 TRBV29-1 CSVEVGGPGELFF TGCAGCGTTGAAGTCGGTGGGCCCGGGGAGCTGTTTTTT
many TRBD2 TRBJ2-7 14 TRBV7-2 CASSKTSGYNEQYF TGTGCCAGCAGCAAGACTAGCGGGTACAACGAGCAGTACTTC
many TRBD2 TRBJ2-5 17 TRBV28 CASSLFASGGRRETQYF TGTGCCAGCAGTTTGTTCGCCAGCGGGGGCCGCAGGGAGACCCAGTACTTC
many TRBD1 TRBJ2-5 14 TRBV29-1 CSVSRQGARETQYF TGCAGCGTTTCCAGACAGGGGGCTCGGGAGACCCAGTACTTC
many . TRBJ1-2 14 TRBV10-3 CAISESGAYYGYTF TGTGCCATCAGTGAATCAGGAGCCTACTATGGCTACACCTTC
. . TRBJ2-5 14 TRBV7-2 CASSPRSAQGTQYF TGTGCCAGCAGCCCTCGTTCTGCCCAGGGGACCCAGTACTTC
many TRBD1 TRBJ2-5 16 TRBV25-1 CASSESGTGIVETQYF TGTGCCAGCAGTGAATCGGGGACAGGGATCGTTGAGACCCAGTACTTC
many TRBD1 TRBJ2-7 15 TRBV13 CASSRRQGITYEQYF TGTGCCAGCAGCAGGAGACAGGGAATTACCTACGAGCAGTACTTC
many . TRBJ2-5 14 TRBV4-1 CASSQMGRGETQYF TGCGCCAGCAGCCAAATGGGCAGGGGTGAGACCCAGTACTTC
many . TRBJ1-2 14 TRBV11-2 CASSPSSGSYGYTF TGTGCCAGCAGCCCGTCGTCAGGGTCCTATGGCTACACCTTC
many . TRBJ1-1 14 TRBV20-1 CSAPTVGLNTEAFF TGCAGTGCACCGACCGTAGGATTGAACACTGAAGCTTTCTTT
many TRBD2 TRBJ2-7 17 TRBV5-1 CASSDTSGGVPSYEQYF TGCGCCAGCAGCGATACTAGCGGGGGTGTCCCATCCTACGAGCAGTACTTC
many TRBD1 TRBJ1-5 15 TRBV6-1 CASSRGQADNQPQHF TGTGCCAGCAGTAGGGGGCAGGCGGATAATCAGCCCCAGCATTTT
many . TRBJ2-5 15 TRBV5-1 CASSWSRRDQETQYF TGCGCCAGCAGCTGGTCTAGGCGGGACCAAGAGACCCAGTACTTC
many . TRBJ1-5 14 TRBV12-3/TRBV12-4 CASSFGVGNQPQHF TGTGCCAGCAGTTTCGGGGTTGGCAATCAGCCCCAGCATTTT
many . TRBJ1-2 13 TRBV2 CASAAGFAYGYTF TGTGCCAGCGCCGCTGGATTTGCCTATGGCTACACCTTC
few . TRBJ2-5 19 TRBV4-1 CASSHPGLRGGPNLETQYF TGCGCCAGCAGCCACCCCGGCCTCCGCGGGGGCCCCAATCTGGAGACCCAGTACTTC
many TRBD1 TRBJ2-7 14 TRBV11-2 CASSLLGTVYEQYF TGTGCCAGCAGCTTACTAGGGACAGTTTACGAGCAGTACTTC
many TRBD1 TRBJ2-7 15 TRBV28 CASSLTGGYNYEQYF TGTGCCAGCAGCCTGACAGGGGGCTACAACTACGAGCAGTACTTC
few . TRBJ2-1 14 TRBV2 CASSEFGAPYEQFF TGTGCCAGCAGTGAATTCGGGGCACCCTACGAGCAGTTCTTC
many . TRBJ2-6 15 TRBV2 CASQIQGSGANVLTF TGTGCCAGCCAAATACAGGGCTCTGGGGCCAACGTCCTGACTTTC
many TRBD2 TRBJ2-5 17 TRBV13 CASSPGLAGVSQETQYF TGTGCCAGCAGCCCGGGACTAGCGGGAGTGTCGCAAGAGACCCAGTACTTC
many . TRBJ1-6 15 TRBV12-3/TRBV12-4 CASSRARVGNSPLHF TGTGCCAGCAGTAGGGCTCGGGTCGGTAATTCACCCCTCCACTTT
many . TRBJ2-5 12 TRBV24-1 CATSDFRETQYF TGTGCCACCAGTGATTTCCGAGAGACCCAGTACTTC
many TRBD2 TRBJ2-3 16 TRBV4-1 CASSQGLAGPTDTQYF TGCGCCAGCAGCCAAGGACTAGCGGGACCCACAGATACGCAGTATTTT
. TRBD1 TRBJ1-5 14 TRBV19 CASSVRQGGQPQHF TGTGCCAGTAGTGTCAGACAGGGAGGTCAGCCCCAGCATTTT
many TRBD2 TRBJ2-2 15 TRBV19 CASSRGLAGAGELFF TGTGCCAGTAGTAGGGGACTAGCGGGAGCAGGGGAGCTGTTTTTT
few . TRBJ1-6 15 TRBV18 CASSQQGFYNSPLHF TGTGCCAGCTCACAGCAGGGGTTCTATAATTCACCCCTCCACTTT
once . TRBJ2-2 16 TRBV12-3/TRBV12-4 CAITTYVGVVAGELFF TGTGCCATTACGACTTACGTGGGAGTTGTGGCCGGGGAGCTGTTTTTT
many TRBD1 TRBJ2-7 17 TRBV19 CASSPTTTGGQGAEQYF TGTGCCAGTAGCCCGACGACCACAGGGGGACAAGGTGCCGAGCAGTACTTC
once TRBD1 TRBJ2-7 14 TRBV19 CASSIGQGVYEQYF TGTGCCAGTAGTATTGGACAGGGAGTTTACGAGCAGTACTTC
many TRBD1 TRBJ1-1 16 TRBV20-1 CSAIPDRGALNTEAFF TGCAGTGCTATACCCGACAGGGGGGCCCTGAACACTGAAGCTTTCTTT
many . TRBJ1-5 15 TRBV5-4 CASSLDSGSNQPQHF TGTGCCAGCAGCTTGGATTCGGGAAGCAATCAGCCCCAGCATTTT
many . TRBJ1-1 13 TRBV30 CAWSFMGATEAFF TGTGCCTGGAGTTTTATGGGCGCCACTGAAGCTTTCTTT
. . TRBJ2-5 13 TRBV30 CAWSTGITETQYF TGTGCCTGGAGTACAGGGATTACGGAGACCCAGTACTTC
many TRBD2 TRBJ2-5 16 TRBV6-5 CASSSTQREVLETQYF TGTGCCAGCAGTTCCACGCAGCGGGAGGTATTGGAGACCCAGTACTTC
many . TRBJ1-2 12 TRBV20-1 CSARALSRGYTF TGCAGTGCTAGAGCCCTTTCCAGAGGCTACACCTTC
many . TRBJ1-5 17 TRBV19 CASRAGPAYYSNQPQHF TGTGCCAGTAGAGCGGGGCCGGCCTATTATAGCAATCAGCCCCAGCATTTT
many . TRBJ2-5 14 TRBV11-2 CASSLERKRETQYF TGTGCCAGCAGCTTAGAACGAAAACGAGAGACCCAGTACTTC